The rows below give T cell receptor beta chains drawn from one sample of a study of regulatory T cells in long-lasting Graves disease. Via MiXCR, TCRdb re-called the multiplex PCR reads, giving one row per CDR3 protein. The sample holds about 340,000 distinct CDR3 sequences, roughly a fifth seen once. The sequenced sample was peripheral blood mononuclear cells (PBMCs), obtained when the disease was refractory, from a patient treated with antithyroid drugs. These receptors were collected from a female donor with Graves disease. CDR3s include the opening cysteine and the closing phenylalanine or tryptophan. Each record gives: D gene, clone size, J gene, CDR3 length, V gene, CDR3 protein, CDR3 DNA. The D gene is left open where the match is weak. Some rows mark clone size as missing; the rest say once, few, many or name a class of expanded clone.

-,few,TRBJ2-3,10,TRBV20-1,CSAITDTQYF,TGCAGTGCCATCACAGATACGCAGTATTTT
-,many,TRBJ1-2,12,TRBV28,CASSDRPDGYTF,TGTGCCAGCAGTGATAGACCAGATGGCTACACCTTC
-,many,TRBJ2-4,16,TRBV28,CASSLLSGMAKNIQYF,TGTGCCAGCAGTTTATTGTCAGGGATGGCCAAAAACATTCAGTACTTC
-,many,TRBJ1-5,14,TRBV30,CAWRSQASNQPQHF,TGTGCCTGGAGGTCACAGGCCAGCAATCAGCCCCAGCATTTT
-,-,TRBJ1-5,16,TRBV18,CASSPRQSYSNQPQHF,TGTGCCAGCTCACCTCGACAGAGCTATAGCAATCAGCCCCAGCATTTT
-,many,TRBJ2-7,15,TRBV12-3/TRBV12-4,CASSLSGSVTYEQYF,TGTGCCAGCAGTTTATCAGGGAGTGTAACCTACGAGCAGTACTTC
-,many,TRBJ2-7,10,TRBV6-1,CASSVTEQYF,TGTGCCAGCAGTGTCACTGAGCAGTACTTC
-,many,TRBJ2-7,12,TRBV7-9,CASSLGTDQQYF,TGTGCCAGCAGCTTAGGGACGGATCAGCAGTACTTC
-,many,TRBJ1-5,12,TRBV28,CASSNSNQPQHF,TGTGCCAGCAGTAATAGCAATCAGCCCCAGCATTTT
-,many,TRBJ1-5,13,TRBV12-3/TRBV12-4,CASSLALSQPQHF,TGTGCCAGCAGTTTAGCGCTAAGTCAGCCCCAGCATTTT
TRBD1,many,TRBJ1-6,16,TRBV27,CASSLTGGQPRRALHF,TGTGCCAGCAGCCTAACAGGGGGACAGCCCCGTCGGGCCCTCCACTTT